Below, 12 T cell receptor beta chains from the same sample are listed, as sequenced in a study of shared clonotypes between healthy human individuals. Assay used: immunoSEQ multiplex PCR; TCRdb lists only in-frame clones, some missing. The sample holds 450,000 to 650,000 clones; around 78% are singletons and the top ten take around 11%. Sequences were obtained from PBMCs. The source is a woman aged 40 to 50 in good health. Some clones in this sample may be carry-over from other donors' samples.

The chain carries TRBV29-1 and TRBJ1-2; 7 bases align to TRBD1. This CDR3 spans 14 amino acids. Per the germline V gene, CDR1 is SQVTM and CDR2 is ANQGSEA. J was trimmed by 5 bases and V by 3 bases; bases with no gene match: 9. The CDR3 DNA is TGCAGCGTTGAGGGGACAGAAATGAGTTATGGCTACACCTTC. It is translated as CSVEGTEMSYGYTF. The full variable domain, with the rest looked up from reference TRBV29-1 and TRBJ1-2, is SAVISQKPSRDICQRGTSLTIQCQVDSQVTMMFWYRQQPGQSLTLIATANQGSEATYESGFVIDKFPISRPNLTFSTLTVSNMSPEDSSIYLCSVEGTEMSYGYTFGSGTRLTVV.

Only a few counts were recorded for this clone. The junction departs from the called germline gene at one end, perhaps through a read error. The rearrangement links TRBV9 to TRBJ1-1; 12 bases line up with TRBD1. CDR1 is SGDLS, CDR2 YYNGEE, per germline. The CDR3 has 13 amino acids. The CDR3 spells CASSAGQGADAFF. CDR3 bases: TGTGCCAGCAGCGCGGGACAGGGGGCTGACGCTTTCTTT.

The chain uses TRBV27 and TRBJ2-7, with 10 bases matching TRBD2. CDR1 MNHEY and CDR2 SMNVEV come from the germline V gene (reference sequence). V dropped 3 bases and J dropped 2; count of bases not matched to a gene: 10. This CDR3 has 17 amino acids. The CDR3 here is CASSFIPKLAGTYEQYF. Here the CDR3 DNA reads TGTGCCAGCAGTTTTATCCCCAAACTAGCGGGGACCTACGAGCAGTACTTC.

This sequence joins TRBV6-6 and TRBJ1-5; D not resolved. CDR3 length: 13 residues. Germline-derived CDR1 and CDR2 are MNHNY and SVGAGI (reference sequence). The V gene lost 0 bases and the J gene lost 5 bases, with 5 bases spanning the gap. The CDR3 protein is CASSYSLDQPQHF. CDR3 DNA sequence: TGTGCCAGCAGTTACTCGTTAGATCAGCCCCAGCATTTT.

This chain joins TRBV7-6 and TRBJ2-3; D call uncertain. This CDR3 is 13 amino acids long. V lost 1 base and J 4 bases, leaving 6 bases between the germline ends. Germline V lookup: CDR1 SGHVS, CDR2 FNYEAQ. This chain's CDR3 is CASSLGGSDTQYF. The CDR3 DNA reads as TGTGCCAGCAGCTTAGGGGGTTCAGATACGCAGTATTTT.

For the CDR3, the DNA is TGCGCCAGCAGCTTGATGGACCTGGGACCCACTTTCCATGAGCAGTTCTTC. Its translation: CASSLMDLGPTFHEQFF. The chain recombines TRBV5-1 with TRBJ2-1; D is possibly TRBD1 or TRBD2 (5 bases each). This CDR3 has 17 amino acids. V was shortened by 1 base and J by 8 bases, with 22 bases between the two germline ends. CDR1 and CDR2 (germline): SGHRS, YFSETQ.

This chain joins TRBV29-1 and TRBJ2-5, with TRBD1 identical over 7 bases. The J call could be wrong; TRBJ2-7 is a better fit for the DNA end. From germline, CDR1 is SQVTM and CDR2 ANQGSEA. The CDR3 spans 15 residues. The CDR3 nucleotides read TGCAGCGTTGAGGGAAGGGCAGGGGGTTCCTACGAGCAGTACTTC. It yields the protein CSVEGRAGGSYEQYF.

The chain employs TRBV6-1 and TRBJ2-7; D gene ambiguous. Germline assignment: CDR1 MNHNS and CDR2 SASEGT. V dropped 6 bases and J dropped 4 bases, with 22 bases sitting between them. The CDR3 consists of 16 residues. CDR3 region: CASRELDTRRTYEQYF. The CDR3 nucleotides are TGTGCCAGCAGAGAACTTGACACGCGTCGTACTTACGAGCAGTACTTC.

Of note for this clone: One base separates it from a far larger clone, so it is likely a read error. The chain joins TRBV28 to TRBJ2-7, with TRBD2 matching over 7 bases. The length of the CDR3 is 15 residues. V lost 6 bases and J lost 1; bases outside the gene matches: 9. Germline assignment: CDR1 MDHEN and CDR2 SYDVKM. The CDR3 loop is CASSGLGWDSYEQYF. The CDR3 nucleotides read TGTGCCAGCAGCGGACTAGGATGGGATTCCTACGAGCAGTACTTC.

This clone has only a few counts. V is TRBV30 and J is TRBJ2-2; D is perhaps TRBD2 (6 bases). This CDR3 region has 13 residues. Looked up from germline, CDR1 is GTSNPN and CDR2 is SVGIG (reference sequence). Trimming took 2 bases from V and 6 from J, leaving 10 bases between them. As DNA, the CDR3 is TGTGCCTGGAGTCGAACGGGGGCCGGGGAGCTGTTTTTT. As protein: CAWSRTGAGELFF. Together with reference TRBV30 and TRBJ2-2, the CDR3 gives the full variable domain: SQTIHQWPATLVQPVGSPLSLECTVEGTSNPNLYWYRQAAGRGLQLLFYSVGIGQISSEVPQNLSASRPQDRQFILSSKKLLLSDSGFYLCAWSRTGAGELFFGEGSRLTVL.

The CDR3 sequence is CASSTSGDRVYNEQFF. The CDR3 nucleotides read TGTGCCAGTAGTACCTCCGGGGACAGGGTTTACAATGAGCAGTTCTTC. The chain combines TRBV19 with TRBJ2-1; 9 bases are a match to TRBD1. The CDR3 totals 16 residues. V dropped 4 bases and J dropped 4; count of bases not matched to a gene: 8. Germline V gives CDR1 LNHDA, CDR2 SQIVND (reference sequence).

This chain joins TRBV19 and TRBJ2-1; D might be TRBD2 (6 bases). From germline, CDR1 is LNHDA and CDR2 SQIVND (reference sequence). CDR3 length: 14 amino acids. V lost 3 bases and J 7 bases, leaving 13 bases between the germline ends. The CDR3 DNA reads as TGTGCCAGTAGTATGGCCAGGGAGGTGAATGAGCAGTTCTTC. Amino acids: CASSMAREVNEQFF. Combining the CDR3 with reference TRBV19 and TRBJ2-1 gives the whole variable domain DGGITQSPKYLFRKEGQNVTLSCEQNLNHDAMYWYRQDPGQGLRLIYYSQIVNDFQKGDIAEGYSVSREKKESFPLTVTSAQKNPTAFYLCASSMAREVNEQFFGPGTRLTVL.